This T cell receptor (beta chain) was captured in a study of CD8+CD57+ T cells in acquired aplastic anemia. Before being chosen for sequencing, patients had shown CD8+CD57+ cell expansion by flow cytometry. This clonotype was observed many times. There are 15 residues in the CDR3. V was trimmed by 3 bases and J by 4 bases, leaving 13 bases between them. The germline V gene has CDR1 ENHRY and CDR2 SYGVKD. Profiles of TCR beta VDJ and CDR3 were generated from a genomic DNA template. Each CDR3 protein is one row after TCRdb ran MiXCR on the reads. The sample has under 350,000 distinct CDR3 sequences, under 60% seen once; the top ten hold 1% to 1.5%.

The specimen sequenced was sorted CD4+, CD8+, or CD8+CD57+ T cells (not recorded which) from PBMCs. The V gene is TRBV10-3, the J gene TRBJ1-5; no clear D. This TCR was recovered from a human donor with aplastic anemia. CDR3 DNA sequence: TGTGCCATCAGTGATTCCGGACGATCTAATCAGCCCCAGCATTTT. It translates to CAISDSGRSNQPQHF.